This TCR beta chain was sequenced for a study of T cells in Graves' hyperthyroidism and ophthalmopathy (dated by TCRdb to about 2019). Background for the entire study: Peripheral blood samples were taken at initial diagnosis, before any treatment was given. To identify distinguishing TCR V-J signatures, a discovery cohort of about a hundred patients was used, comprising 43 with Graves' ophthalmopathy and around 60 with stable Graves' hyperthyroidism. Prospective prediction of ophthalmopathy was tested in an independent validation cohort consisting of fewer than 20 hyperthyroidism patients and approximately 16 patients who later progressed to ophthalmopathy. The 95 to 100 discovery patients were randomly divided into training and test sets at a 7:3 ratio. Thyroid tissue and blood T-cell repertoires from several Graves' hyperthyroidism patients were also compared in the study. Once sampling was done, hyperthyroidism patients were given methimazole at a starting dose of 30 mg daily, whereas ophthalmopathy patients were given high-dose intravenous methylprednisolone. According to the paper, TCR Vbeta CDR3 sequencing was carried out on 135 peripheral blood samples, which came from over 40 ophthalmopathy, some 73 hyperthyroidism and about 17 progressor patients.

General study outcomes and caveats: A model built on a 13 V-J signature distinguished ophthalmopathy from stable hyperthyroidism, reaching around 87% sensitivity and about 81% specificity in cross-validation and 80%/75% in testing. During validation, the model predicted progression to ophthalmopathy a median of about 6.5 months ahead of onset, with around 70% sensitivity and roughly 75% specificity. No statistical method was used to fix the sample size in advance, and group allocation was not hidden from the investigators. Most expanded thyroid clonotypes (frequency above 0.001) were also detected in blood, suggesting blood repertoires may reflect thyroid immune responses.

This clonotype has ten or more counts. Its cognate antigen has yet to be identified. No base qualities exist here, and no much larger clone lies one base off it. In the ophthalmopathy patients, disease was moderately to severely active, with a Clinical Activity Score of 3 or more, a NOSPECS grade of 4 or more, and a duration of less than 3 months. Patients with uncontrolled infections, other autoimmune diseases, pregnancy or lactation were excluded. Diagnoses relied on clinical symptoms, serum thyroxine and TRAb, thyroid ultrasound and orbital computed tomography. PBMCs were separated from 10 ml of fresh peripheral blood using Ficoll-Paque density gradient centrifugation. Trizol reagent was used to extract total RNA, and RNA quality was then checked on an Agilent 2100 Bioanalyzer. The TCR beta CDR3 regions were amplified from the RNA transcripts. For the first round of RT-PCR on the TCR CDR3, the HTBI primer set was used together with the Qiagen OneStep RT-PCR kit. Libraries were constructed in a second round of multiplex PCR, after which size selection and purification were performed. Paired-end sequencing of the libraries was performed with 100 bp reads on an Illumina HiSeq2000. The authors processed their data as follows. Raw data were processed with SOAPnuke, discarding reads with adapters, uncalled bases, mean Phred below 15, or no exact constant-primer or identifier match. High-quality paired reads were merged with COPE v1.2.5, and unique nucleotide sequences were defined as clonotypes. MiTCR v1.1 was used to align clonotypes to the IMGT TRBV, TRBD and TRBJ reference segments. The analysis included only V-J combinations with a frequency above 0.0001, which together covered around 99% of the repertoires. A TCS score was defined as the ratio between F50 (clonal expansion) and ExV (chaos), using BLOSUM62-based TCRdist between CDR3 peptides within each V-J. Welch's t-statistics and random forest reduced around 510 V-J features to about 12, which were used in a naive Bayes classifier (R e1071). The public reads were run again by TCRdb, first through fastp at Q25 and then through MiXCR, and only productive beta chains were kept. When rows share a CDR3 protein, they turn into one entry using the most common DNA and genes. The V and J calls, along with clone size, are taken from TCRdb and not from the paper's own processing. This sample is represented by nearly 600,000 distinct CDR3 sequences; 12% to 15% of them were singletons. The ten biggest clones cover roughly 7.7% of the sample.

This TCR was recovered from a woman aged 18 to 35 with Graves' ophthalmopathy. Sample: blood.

The CDR3 region reads CSARDAGGDTQYF. The nucleotide sequence reads as follows: TGCAGTGCTAGAGATGCAGGGGGAGATACGCAGTATTTT. This sequence uses TRBV20-1 and TRBJ2-3; 7 central nucleotides agree with TRBD1. Looking up the germline V gene (reference sequence) yields CDR1 DFQATT and CDR2 SNEGSKA. The CDR3, from cysteine to phenylalanine, totals 13 residues. Just the 39-base CDR3 DNA is kept, in frame starting at base 1. The junction shows trimming of 0 bases on V and 5 bases on J, and the gene matches do not reach 2 bases of it.